This TCR beta chain emerged from a study of vaccination effects on CD4 cells after COVID-19. For this clone: Antigen: not known.

Study observations and caveats: Infection-derived and vaccine-derived clones contracted markedly late after vaccination. Healthy vaccine recipients' vaccine-induced clones were almost all SARS-CoV-2 mono-reactive. Small numbers of convalescent patients limited the study. It also lacked early post-infection timepoints.

Repertoires were generated with immunoSEQ multiplex PCR, while TCRdb's copy carries only in-frame clones and drops some. The sample holds under 35,000 clones, approximately 71% seen once. The ViraFEST assay expanded antigen-specific CD4+ T cells with viral peptide pools before sequencing. Culture lasted about ten days before CD4+ T cell isolation. Two doses of either BNT162b2 or mRNA-1273 were given to each participant. Both day 3 and day 7 saw half the medium replaced with IL-2 medium. This CDR3 contains 15 residues. V lost 4 bases, J lost 0 bases, and 13 bases lay in between. Germline V gene data show CDR1 as SGHDN and CDR2 as FVKESK.

The TCR originated in a human donor who received a COVID-19 vaccine. The chain uses TRBV14 and TRBJ2-7, with a possible D match to TRBD2 (6 bases). The starting material was CD4+ T cells from PBMCs cultured with HCoV-NL63 spike peptides, obtained after COVID-19 vaccination. The CDR3 DNA is TGTGCCAGCAGCCCGGGGCGGGGACTCTCCTACGAGCAGTACTTC. Translated: CASSPGRGLSYEQYF.